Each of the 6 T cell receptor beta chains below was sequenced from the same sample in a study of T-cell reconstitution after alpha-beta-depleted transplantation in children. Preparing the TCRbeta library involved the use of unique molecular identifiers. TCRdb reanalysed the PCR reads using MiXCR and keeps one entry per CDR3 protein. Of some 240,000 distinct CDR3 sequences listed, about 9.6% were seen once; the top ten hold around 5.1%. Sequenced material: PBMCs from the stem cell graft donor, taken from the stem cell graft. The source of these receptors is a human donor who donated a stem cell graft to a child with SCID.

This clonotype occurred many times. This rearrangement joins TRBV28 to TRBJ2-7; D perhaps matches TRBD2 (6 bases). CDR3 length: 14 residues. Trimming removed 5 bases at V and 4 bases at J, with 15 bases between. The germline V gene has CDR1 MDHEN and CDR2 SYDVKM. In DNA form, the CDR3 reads TGTGCCAGCAGTCTACCCGGGGGTGCATACGAGCAGTACTTC. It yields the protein CASSLPGGAYEQYF.

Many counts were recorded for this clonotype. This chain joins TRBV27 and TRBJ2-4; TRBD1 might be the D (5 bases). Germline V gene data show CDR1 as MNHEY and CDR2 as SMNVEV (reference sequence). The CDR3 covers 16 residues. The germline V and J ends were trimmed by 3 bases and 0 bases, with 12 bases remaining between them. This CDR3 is CASSFVRGVAKNIQYF. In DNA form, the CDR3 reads TGTGCCAGCAGTTTCGTAAGGGGTGTAGCCAAAAACATTCAGTACTTC.

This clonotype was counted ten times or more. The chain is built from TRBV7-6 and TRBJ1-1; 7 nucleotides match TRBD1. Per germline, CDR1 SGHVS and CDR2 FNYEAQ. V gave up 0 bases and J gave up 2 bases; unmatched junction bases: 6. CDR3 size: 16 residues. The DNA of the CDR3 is TGTGCCAGCAGCTTAGCGGGGGAGGGGGCTAACACTGAAGCTTTCTTT. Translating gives CASSLAGEGANTEAFF.

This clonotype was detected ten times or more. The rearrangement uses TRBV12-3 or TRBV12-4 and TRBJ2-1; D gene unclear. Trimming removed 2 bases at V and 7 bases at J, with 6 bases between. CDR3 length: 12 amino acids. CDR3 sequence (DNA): TGTGCCAGCAGTTTAAACGGGAATGAGCAGTTCTTC. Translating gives CASSLNGNEQFF.

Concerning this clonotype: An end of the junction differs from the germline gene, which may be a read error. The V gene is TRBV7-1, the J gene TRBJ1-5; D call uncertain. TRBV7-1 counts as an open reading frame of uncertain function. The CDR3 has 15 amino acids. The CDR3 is CAISSGRLCNQPQHF. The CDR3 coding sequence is TGTGCCATCAGCTCAGGCCGTCTTTGCAATCAGCCCCAGCATTTT.

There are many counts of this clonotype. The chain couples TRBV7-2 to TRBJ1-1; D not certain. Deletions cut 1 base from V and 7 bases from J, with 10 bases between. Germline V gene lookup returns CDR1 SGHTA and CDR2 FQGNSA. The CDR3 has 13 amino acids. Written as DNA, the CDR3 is TGTGCCAGCAGCTTAGTCTGGGGAGGTGAAGCTTTCTTT. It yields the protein CASSLVWGGEAFF.